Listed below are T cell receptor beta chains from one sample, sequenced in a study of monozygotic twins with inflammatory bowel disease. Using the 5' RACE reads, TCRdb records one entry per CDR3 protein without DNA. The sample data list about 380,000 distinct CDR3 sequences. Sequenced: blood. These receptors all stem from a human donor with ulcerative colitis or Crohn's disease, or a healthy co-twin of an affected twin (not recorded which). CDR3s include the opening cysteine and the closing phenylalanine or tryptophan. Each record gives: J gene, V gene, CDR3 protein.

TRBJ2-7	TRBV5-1	CASSLARTGVNEQYF
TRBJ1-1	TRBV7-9	CASSFGGEAFF
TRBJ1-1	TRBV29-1	CSVSRLNTEAFF
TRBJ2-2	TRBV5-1	CASSWDGDTGELFF
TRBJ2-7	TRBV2	CASSGDTSYEQYF
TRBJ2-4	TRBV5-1	CASSFLSSAESNIQYF
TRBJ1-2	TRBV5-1	CASSLAQGAGAGYTF
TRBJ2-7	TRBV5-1	CASSPWTSGGALSPEQYF
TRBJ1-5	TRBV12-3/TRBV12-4	CASSPSPGREQPQHF
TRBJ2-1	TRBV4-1	CASSLWTSGGFNEQFF
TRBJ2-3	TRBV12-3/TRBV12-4	CASSPYAGRGTDTQYF
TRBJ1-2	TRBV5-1	CASRVTAGNYGYTF
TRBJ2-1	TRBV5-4	CASSVQGARGEQFF
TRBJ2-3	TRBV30	CALELARDTQYF
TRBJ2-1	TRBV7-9	CASDGTWNEQFF
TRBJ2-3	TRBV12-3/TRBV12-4	CASSLTGARYF
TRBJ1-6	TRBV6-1	CASSPGQRSYNSPLHF
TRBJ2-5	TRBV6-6	CASTREAAGTQYF
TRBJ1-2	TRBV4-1	CASSQDGTPANYGYTF
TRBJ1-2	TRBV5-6	CASRTVRGGYTF
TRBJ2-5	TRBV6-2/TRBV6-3	CASSYSSGAGVFPLNRETQYF
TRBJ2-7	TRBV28	CASSPPPGQGAYEQYF
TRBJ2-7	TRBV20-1	CSARATGGLPYEQYF
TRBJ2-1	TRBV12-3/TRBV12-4	CASSFRTGVYNEQFF
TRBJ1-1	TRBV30	CAWSSQGATEAFF
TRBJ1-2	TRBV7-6	CASSLSGGNNGYTF
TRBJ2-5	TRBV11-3	CASSLGASNTGEETQYF
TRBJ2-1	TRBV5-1	CASSLPANLYNEQFF
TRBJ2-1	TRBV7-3	CASSFGTSGGYNEQFF
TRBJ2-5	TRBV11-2	CASSRTGYRETQYF
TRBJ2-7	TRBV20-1	CSGLTSGGPSSYEQYF
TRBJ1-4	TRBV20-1	CSARGERATNEKLFF
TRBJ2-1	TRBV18	CASSPLRDEQFF
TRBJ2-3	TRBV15	CAISRPTSRKDTQYF
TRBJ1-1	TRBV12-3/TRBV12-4	CASSFWGTEAFF
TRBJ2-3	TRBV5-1	CASSLVGSSTDTQYF
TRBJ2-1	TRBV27	CASSLLRGGLYNEQFF
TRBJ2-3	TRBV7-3	CASSLDRGQGVNTQYF
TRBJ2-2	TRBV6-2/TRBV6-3	CASSYEGHRAPGELFF
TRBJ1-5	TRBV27	CASSFIPGAHQPQHF
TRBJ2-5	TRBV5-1	CASSRVGGAEETQYF
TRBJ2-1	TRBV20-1	CSARVFAGGYNEQFF
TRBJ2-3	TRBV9	CASSVVGGTDTQYF
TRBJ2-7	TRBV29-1	CSVVGVLTYEQYF
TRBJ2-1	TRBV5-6	CASSLRWSGGPRSSYNEQFF
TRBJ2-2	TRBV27	CASSSLGAGGATGELFF
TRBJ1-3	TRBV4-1	CASSPRQGATGNTIYF
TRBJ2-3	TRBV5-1	CASSASLAGGDTQYF
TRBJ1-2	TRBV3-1	CASNQGHSLYGYTF
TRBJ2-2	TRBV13	CASSLLGTSGDTGELFF
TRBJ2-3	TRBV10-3	CAISLAGEDTQYF
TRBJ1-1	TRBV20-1	CSVGGNTEAFF
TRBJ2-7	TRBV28	CASSPSRLIYEQYF
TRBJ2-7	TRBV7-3	CASSLMGLAGKYEQYF
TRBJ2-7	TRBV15	CATSSLNRFSSYEQYF
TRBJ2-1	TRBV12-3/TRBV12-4	CASSLGVYNEQFF
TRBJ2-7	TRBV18	CASSPQGQGVSYEQYF
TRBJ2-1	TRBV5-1	CASSRGARTSVNEQFF
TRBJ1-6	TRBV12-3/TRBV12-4	CASTSDRGDGSYNSPLHF
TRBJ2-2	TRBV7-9	CASSSAWGTNTGELFF